The 4 T cell receptor beta chains below all came from one sample that was sequenced in a study of T cells in Graves' hyperthyroidism and ophthalmopathy. Amplification of TCR beta CDR3 regions used RNA as the template. Primed by the HTBI set, a first-round RT-PCR was run on the TCR CDR3. TCRdb independently ran MiXCR on the multiplex PCR reads; one entry per CDR3 protein. The table has some 720,000 distinct CDR3 sequences, around 17% seen once. The specimen was blood. The receptors shown here come from a man aged 18 to 29 with Graves' hyperthyroidism.

This clonotype has just a few counts. The gene calls are TRBV25-1 and TRBJ2-1; 14 bases are shared with TRBD2. With 3 bases clipped from V and 9 bases from J, the junction kept 7 bases outside the gene matches. CDR3 size: 16 residues. Germline V lookup: CDR1 MGHDK, CDR2 SYGVNS. The CDR3 spells CASSEETSGRASEQFF. The CDR3 DNA reads TGTGCCAGCAGTGAGGAGACTAGCGGGAGGGCCAGTGAGCAGTTCTTC.

On this clonotype: A single base separates this from a much larger clone, so it may be a read error. The chain couples TRBV28 to TRBJ2-3, with TRBD2 matching over 7 bases. The CDR3 is 14 amino acids. The germline gives CDR1 MDHEN, CDR2 SYDVKM. With 11 bases clipped from V and 2 bases from J, the junction kept 10 bases outside the gene matches. Here the CDR3 reads CAHGEGRNTDTQYF. CDR3 bases: TGTGCCCACGGGGAGGGACGGAACACAGATACGCAGTATTTT.

V and J are TRBV9 and TRBJ2-1; D is ambiguous. Deletions cut 0 bases from V and 8 bases from J, with 12 bases between. Germline CDR1 and CDR2: SGDLS and YYNGEE. This CDR3 contains 14 residues. In DNA, the CDR3 is TGTGCCAGCAGCGTAGTCCCAGTCCTGGATGAGCAGTTCTTC. It specifies CASSVVPVLDEQFF.

The chain joins TRBV5-1 to TRBJ2-2; weak D call: TRBD1 (5 bases). This CDR3 has 15 residues. The ends were cut back, 0 bases at V and 2 bases at J, with 8 bases in the middle. Germline V gene sequence: CDR1 SGHRS, CDR2 YFSETQ. The CDR3 sequence: CASSLDRFNTGELFF. The CDR3 coding sequence is TGCGCCAGCAGCTTGGACAGGTTTAACACCGGGGAGCTGTTTTTT.